This paragraph reports one TCR beta chain. This sample is drawn from a study of blood T cell repertoires in COVID-19. On the study more broadly: Material from acute and convalescent COVID-19 was sourced from the United States, Italy and Spain.

Sequencing was performed with immunoSEQ multiplex PCR; in TCRdb, only in-frame clones are kept and a portion is missing. The table shows around 100,000 clones, with around 85% occurring only once. Trimming removed 2 bases at V and 5 bases at J, with 10 bases between. In germline, CDR1 is SNHLY, CDR2 FYNNEI. CDR3 length: 13 residues. The V and J genes are TRBV2 and TRBJ2-7, with D unclear. The source material was peripheral blood. The sequence came from an elderly woman with active or convalescent COVID-19. The chain's CDR3 is CASSESTFNEQYF. The CDR3 coding sequence is TGTGCCAGCAGTGAATCGACTTTCAACGAGCAGTACTTC.